This T cell receptor beta chain emerged from a study of T cell responses to AZD1222 COVID-19 vaccine. Study-level points and caveats: Seropositivity was recorded at baseline in only a handful of AZD1222 recipients. Spike-specific TCR breadth and depth grew following two AZD1222 doses. Donors were largely white British and mainly female; clonal diversity was possibly underestimated.

Sequencing used immunoSEQ multiplex PCR; TCRdb keeps in-frame clones, though not all of them. The data show under 150,000 clones, around 94% seen once. The CDR3 contains 14 residues. Germline V gives CDR1 LNHDA, CDR2 SQIVND (reference sequence). V was clipped by 2 bases and J by 10 bases, with 15 bases between them. For this clone: As yet, its antigen is unknown.

This clonotype was sampled from an adult who received the AZD1222 COVID-19 vaccine. This rearrangement joins TRBV19 to TRBJ2-1; the D is unclear. Sequenced here: peripheral blood, sampled 28 days after the second AZD1222 dose. The CDR3 is CASSIRIFPVEQFF. The CDR3 DNA reads TGTGCCAGTAGTATAAGGATATTCCCGGTCGAGCAGTTCTTC. The variable domain in full, completed from reference TRBV19 and TRBJ2-1, reads DGGITQSPKYLFRKEGQNVTLSCEQNLNHDAMYWYRQDPGQGLRLIYYSQIVNDFQKGDIAEGYSVSREKKESFPLTVTSAQKNPTAFYLCASSIRIFPVEQFFGPGTRLTVL.